This T cell receptor (beta chain) was captured by sequencing in a study of blood T cell repertoires in COVID-19. Study context: Whether acute or convalescent, the COVID-19 samples came from the United States, Italy and Spain.

Clones were read by immunoSEQ multiplex PCR, and TCRdb kept only the in-frame ones, dropping some. The table includes 250,000 to 300,000 clones, 87% detected once. The CDR3 is made up of 11 amino acids. The junction had 4 bases not matched to a gene; V was cut back by 10 bases and J by 6 bases. Germline CDR1 and CDR2: SNHLY and FYNNEI. This rearrangement joins TRBV2 to TRBJ1-2; 8 nucleotides align to TRBD1. The sequence was collected from a woman in her forties or fifties who had recovered from COVID-19. The sequencing sample was made of peripheral blood. Here the CDR3 reads CATSDRDGYTF. The CDR3 nucleotides are TGTGCCACGTCGGACAGGGATGGCTACACCTTC.